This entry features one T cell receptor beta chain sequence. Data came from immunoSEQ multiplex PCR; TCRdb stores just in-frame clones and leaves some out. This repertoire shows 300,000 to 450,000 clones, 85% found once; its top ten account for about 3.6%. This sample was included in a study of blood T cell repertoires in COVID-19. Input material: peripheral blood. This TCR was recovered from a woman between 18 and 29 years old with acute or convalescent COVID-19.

The CDR3 protein is CASSLGQGNEQFF. CDR3 in DNA: TGCGCCAGCAGCTTGGGACAGGGGAATGAGCAGTTCTTC. This sequence joins TRBV5-1 and TRBJ2-1, with 8 positions matching TRBD1. Looked up from germline, CDR1 is SGHRS and CDR2 is YFSETQ. The CDR3 has 13 residues. Trimming took 0 bases from V and 7 from J; bases not matched to a gene: 0. The whole variable domain, filled in from reference TRBV5-1 and TRBJ2-1, reads KAGVTQTPRYLIKTRGQQVTLSCSPISGHRSVSWYQQTPGQGLQFLFEYFSETQRNKGNFPGRFSGRQFSNSRSEMNVSTLELGDSALYLCASSLGQGNEQFFGPGTRLTVL.